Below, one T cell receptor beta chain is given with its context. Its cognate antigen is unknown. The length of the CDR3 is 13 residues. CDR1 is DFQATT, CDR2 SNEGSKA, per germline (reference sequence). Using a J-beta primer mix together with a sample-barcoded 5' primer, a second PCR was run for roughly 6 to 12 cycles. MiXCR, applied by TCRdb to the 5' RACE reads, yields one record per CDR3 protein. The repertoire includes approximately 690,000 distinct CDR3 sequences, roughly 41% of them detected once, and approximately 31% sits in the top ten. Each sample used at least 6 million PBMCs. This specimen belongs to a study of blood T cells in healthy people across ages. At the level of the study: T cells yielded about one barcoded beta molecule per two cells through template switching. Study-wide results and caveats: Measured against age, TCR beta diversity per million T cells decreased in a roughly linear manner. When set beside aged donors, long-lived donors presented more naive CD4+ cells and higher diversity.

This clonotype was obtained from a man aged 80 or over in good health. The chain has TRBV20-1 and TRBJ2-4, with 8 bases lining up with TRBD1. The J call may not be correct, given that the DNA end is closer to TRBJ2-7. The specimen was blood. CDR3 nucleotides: TGCAGTGCTAGGGACAGGGTTAGCTACGAGCAGTACTTC. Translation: CSARDRVSYEQYF.